The sequence of this TCR beta chain was determined in a study of cytomegalovirus exposure and HLA in healthy donors. Broader study findings: A few CMV-associated chains proved CMV antigen-specific in vitro.

V was clipped by 2 bases and J by 4 bases, with 9 bases between them. Germline V gene sequence: CDR1 GTSNPN, CDR2 SVGIG (reference sequence). This CDR3 is 13 amino acids long. Concerning this clone: Its antigen is not known.

Method: immunoSEQ multiplex PCR; TCRdb's copy keeps in-frame clones and lacks some. Seen here are around 69,000 clones, nearly 96% observed once, and the top ten hold roughly 5%. The sequencing sample was made of PBMCs. The gene calls are TRBV30 and TRBJ1-5; D is ambiguous. This TCR came from a woman aged 18-35 years in good health and CMV-seropositive. CDR3 sequence: CAWSIQDNQPQHF. CDR3 DNA sequence: TGTGCCTGGAGTATACAAGATAATCAGCCCCAGCATTTT.